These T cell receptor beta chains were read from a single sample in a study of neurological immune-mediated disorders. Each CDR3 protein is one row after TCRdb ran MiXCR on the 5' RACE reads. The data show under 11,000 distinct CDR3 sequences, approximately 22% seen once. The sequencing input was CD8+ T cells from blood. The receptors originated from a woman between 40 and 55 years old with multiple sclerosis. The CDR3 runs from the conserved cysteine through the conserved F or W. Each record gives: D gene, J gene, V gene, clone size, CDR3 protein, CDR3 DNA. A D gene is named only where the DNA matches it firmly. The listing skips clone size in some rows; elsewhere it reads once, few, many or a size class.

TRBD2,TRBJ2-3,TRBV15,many,CATSRDLSGGPSRTDTQYF,TGTGCCACCAGCAGAGATCTTAGCGGGGGGCCCTCACGCACAGATACGCAGTATTTT
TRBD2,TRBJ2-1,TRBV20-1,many,CSADSGLAGGNEQFF,TGCAGCGCCGACTCCGGACTAGCGGGGGGTAATGAGCAGTTCTTC
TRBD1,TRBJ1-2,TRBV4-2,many,CASSHSGTGDGANYGYTF,TGTGCCAGCAGCCACTCCGGGACAGGGGATGGAGCTAACTATGGCTACACCTTC
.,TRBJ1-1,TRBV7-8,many,CASSLWGTNTEAFF,TGTGCCAGCAGCTTATGGGGAACGAACACTGAAGCTTTCTTT
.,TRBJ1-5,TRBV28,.,CASTRGQPQHF,TGTGCCAGCACACGGGGGCAGCCCCAGCATTTT
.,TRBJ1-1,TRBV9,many,CASSSFRRMEMNTEAFF,TGTGCCAGCAGCTCATTCCGACGGATGGAAATGAACACTGAAGCTTTCTTT
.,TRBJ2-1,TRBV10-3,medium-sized,CAISEANYNEQFF,TGTGCCATCAGTGAGGCCAACTACAATGAGCAGTTCTTC
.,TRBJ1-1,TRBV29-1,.,CSVVGVNTEAFF,TGCAGCGTTGTAGGGGTGAACACTGAAGCTTTCTTT
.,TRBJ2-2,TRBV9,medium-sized,CASSTIVRGHNTGELFF,TGTGCCAGCAGCACCATTGTTCGGGGGCATAACACCGGGGAGCTGTTTTTT
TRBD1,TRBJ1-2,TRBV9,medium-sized,CASSVGLKPGQANYGYTF,TGTGCCAGCAGCGTAGGGTTGAAGCCGGGACAGGCTAACTATGGCTACACCTTC
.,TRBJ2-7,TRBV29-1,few,CSVEDRGGVNHEQYF,TGCAGCGTTGAAGATCGCGGAGGGGTCAATCACGAGCAGTACTTC
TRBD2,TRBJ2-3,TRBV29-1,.,CSVSSGASTDTQYF,TGCAGCGTTTCTAGCGGGGCTAGCACAGATACGCAGTATTTT
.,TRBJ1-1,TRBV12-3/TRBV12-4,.,CASSFVGPMEAFF,TGTGCCAGCAGTTTTGTGGGTCCGATGGAGGCTTTCTTT
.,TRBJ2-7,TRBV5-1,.,CASSLTGSSYEQYF,TGCGCCAGCAGCTTGACAGGGTCCTCCTACGAGCAGTACTTC
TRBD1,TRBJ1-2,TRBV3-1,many,CASSQDRQGWIYGYTF,TGTGCCAGCAGCCAAGATCGACAGGGCTGGATCTATGGCTACACCTTC
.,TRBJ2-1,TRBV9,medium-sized,CASSVGSEQFF,TGTGCCAGCAGCGTAGGATCTGAGCAGTTCTTC
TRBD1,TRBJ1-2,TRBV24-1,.,CATSDPGQGGDGYTF,TGTGCCACCAGTGACCCCGGACAGGGCGGCGATGGCTACACCTTC
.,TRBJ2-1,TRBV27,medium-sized,CASSLYSYNEQFF,TGTGCCAGCAGTTTATATTCCTACAATGAGCAGTTCTTC
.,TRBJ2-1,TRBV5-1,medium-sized,CASSPPRVGSSYNEQFF,TGCGCCAGCAGCCCCCCTCGGGTGGGGAGCTCCTACAATGAGCAGTTCTTC
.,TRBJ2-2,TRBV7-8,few,CASSLVRGAGTGELFF,TGTGCCAGCAGCTTAGTTAGGGGCGCAGGCACCGGGGAGCTGTTTTTT
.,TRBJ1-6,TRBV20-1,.,CSARSRTRSYNSPLHF,TGCAGTGCTAGAAGCCGAACCCGCTCCTATAATTCACCCCTCCACTTT
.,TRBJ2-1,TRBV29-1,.,CSVPSRVSSEQFF,TGCAGCGTTCCTAGCAGGGTTTCAAGTGAGCAGTTCTTC
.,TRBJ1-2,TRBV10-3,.,CAISDRLENYGYTF,TGTGCCATCAGTGACAGGCTGGAAAACTATGGCTACACCTTC
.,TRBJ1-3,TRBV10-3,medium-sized,CAIKQPSGNTIYF,TGTGCCATCAAACAGCCCTCTGGAAACACCATATATTTT
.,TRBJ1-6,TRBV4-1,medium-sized,CASSHVSSYNSPLHF,TGCGCCAGCAGCCATGTGAGCTCCTATAATTCACCCCTCCACTTT
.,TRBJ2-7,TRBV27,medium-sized,CAREPWDTGGEQYF,TGTGCCAGAGAGCCCTGGGACACCGGCGGCGAGCAGTACTTC
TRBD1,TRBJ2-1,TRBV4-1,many,CASSQGTVIYNEQFF,TGCGCCAGCAGCCAGGGGACAGTGATATACAATGAGCAGTTCTTC
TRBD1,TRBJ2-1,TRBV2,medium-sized,CASSEYRGTNEQFF,TGTGCCAGCAGTGAATACAGGGGGACCAATGAGCAGTTCTTC
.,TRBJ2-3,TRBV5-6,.,CASSTDSGARVADTQYF,TGTGCCAGCAGCACTGACTCCGGGGCCCGAGTAGCAGATACGCAGTATTTT
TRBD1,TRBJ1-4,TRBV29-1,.,CSVRPGGGGEKLFF,TGCAGCGTCCGACCAGGGGGCGGGGGTGAAAAACTGTTTTTT
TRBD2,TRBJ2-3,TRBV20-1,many,CSADTVAGADTDTQYF,TGCAGTGCCGATACGGTAGCGGGGGCCGACACAGATACGCAGTATTTT
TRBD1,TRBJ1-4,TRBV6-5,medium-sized,CASSLAQRDREDGEKLFF,TGTGCCAGCAGTCTCGCCCAGCGGGACAGAGAGGATGGTGAAAAACTGTTTTTT
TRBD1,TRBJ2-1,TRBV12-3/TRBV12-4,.,CASRPTGQGANEQFF,TGTGCCAGCAGACCGACGGGACAGGGTGCCAATGAGCAGTTCTTC
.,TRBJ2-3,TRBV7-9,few,CASSLAGDTDTQYF,TGTGCCAGCAGCTTAGCTGGGGACACAGATACGCAGTATTTT
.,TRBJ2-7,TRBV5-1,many,CASSLWTSSYEQYF,TGCGCCAGCAGCTTGTGGACATCCTCCTACGAGCAGTACTTC